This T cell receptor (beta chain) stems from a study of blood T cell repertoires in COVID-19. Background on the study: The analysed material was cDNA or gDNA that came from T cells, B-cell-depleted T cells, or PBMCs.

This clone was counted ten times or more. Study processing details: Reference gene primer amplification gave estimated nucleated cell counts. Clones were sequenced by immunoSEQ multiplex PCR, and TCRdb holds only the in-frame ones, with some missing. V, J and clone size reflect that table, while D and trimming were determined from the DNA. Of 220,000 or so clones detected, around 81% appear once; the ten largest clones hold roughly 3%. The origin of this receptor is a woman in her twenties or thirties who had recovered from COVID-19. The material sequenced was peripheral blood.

The CDR3 loop is CATSEETEGNQPQHF. In DNA, the CDR3 is TGTGCCACCAGTGAAGAGACCGAGGGCAATCAGCCCCAGCATTTT. The chain uses TRBV24-1 and TRBJ1-5; D unresolved. Germline loops: CDR1 KGHDR, CDR2 SFDVKD. The ends were cut back, 4 bases at V and 2 bases at J, with 11 bases in the middle. The CDR3 sequence is 15 residues long.